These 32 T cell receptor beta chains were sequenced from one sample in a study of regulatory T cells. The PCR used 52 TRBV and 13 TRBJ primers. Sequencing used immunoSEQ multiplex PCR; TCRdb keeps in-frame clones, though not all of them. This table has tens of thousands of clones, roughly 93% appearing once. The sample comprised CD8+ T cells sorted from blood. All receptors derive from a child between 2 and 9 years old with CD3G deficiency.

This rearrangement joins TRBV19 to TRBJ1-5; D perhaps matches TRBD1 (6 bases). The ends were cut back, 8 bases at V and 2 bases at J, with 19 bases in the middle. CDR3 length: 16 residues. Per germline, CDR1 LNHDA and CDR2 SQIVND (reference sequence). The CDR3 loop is CASGLQGPGGNQPQHF. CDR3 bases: TGTGCCAGTGGCCTCCAGGGGCCCGGGGGCAATCAGCCCCAGCATTTT.

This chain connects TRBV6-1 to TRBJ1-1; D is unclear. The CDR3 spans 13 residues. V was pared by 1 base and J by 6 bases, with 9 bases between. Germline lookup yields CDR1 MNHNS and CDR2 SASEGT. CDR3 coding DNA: TGTGCCAGCAGTGAAGGAAGGTTCTCTGAAGCTTTCTTT. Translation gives CASSEGRFSEAFF.

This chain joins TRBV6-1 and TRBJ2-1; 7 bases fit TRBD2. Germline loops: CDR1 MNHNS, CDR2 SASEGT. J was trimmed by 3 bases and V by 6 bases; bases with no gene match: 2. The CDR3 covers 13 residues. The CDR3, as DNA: TGTGCCAGCAGGTGGGGGGGCTACAATGAGCAGTTCTTC. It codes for CASRWGGYNEQFF.

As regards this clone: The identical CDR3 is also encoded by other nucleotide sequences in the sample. CDR3 residues: CASSLRQGNQPQHF. The CDR3 DNA follows: TGTGCCAGCAGTTTAAGACAGGGCAATCAGCCCCAGCATTTT. The chain couples TRBV28 to TRBJ1-5, with a weak D call TRBD1 (6 bases). Between the trimmed V and J ends, which lost 2 bases and 2 bases, there was a span of 7 bases. Germline assignment: CDR1 MDHEN and CDR2 SYDVKM. There are 14 residues in the CDR3.

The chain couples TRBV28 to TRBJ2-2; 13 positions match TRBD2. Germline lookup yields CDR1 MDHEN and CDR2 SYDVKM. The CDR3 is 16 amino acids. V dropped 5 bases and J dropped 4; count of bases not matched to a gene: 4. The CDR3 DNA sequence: TGTGCCAGCAGTCCCGGACTAGCGGGAGTCACCGGGGAGCTGTTTTTT. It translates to CASSPGLAGVTGELFF.

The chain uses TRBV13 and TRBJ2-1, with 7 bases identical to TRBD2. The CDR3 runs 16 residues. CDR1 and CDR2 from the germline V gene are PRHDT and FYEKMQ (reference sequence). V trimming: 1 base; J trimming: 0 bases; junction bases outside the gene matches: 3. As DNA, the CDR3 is TGTGCCAGCAGCTTAGTTCGCGGGAGCTCCTACAATGAGCAGTTCTTC. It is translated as CASSLVRGSSYNEQFF.

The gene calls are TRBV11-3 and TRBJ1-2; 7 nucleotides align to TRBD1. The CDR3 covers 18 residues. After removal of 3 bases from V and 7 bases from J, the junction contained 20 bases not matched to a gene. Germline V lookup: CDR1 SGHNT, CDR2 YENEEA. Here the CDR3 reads CASSFVNWDRVVDIGYTF. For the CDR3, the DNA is TGTGCCAGCAGCTTCGTGAATTGGGACAGAGTCGTGGATATTGGCTACACCTTC.

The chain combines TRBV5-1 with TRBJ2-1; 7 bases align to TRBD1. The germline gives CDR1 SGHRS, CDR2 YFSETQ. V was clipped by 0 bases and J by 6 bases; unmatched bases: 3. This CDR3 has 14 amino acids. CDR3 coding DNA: TGCGCCAGCAGCTTGGCCAGGGGGAGCAATGAGCAGTTCTTC. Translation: CASSLARGSNEQFF.

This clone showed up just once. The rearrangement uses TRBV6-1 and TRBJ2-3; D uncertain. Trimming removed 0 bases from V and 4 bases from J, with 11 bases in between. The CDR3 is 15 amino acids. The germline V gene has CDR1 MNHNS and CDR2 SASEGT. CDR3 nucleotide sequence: TGTGCCAGCAGTGAAGCTAGATTAAGAGCAGATACGCAGTATTTT. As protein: CASSEARLRADTQYF.

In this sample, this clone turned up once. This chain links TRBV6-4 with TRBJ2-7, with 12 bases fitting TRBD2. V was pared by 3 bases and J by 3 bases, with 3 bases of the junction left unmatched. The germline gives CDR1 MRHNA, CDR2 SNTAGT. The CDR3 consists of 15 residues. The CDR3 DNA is TGTGCCAGCAGTGAACTGACTAGCGGGAGCTACGAGCAGTACTTC. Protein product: CASSELTSGSYEQYF.

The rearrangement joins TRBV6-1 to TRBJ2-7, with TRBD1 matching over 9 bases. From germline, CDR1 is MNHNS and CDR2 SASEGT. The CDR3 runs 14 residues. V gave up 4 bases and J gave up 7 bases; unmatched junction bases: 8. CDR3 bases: TGTGCCAGCAGTGCCGGACAGGGGCTGGGGGAGCAGTACTTC. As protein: CASSAGQGLGEQYF.

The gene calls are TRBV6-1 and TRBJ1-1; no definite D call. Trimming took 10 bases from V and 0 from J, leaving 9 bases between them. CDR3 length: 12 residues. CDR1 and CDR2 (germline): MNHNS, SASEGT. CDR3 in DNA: TGTGCCACCAGCGGGGTGAACACTGAAGCTTTCTTT. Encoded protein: CATSGVNTEAFF.

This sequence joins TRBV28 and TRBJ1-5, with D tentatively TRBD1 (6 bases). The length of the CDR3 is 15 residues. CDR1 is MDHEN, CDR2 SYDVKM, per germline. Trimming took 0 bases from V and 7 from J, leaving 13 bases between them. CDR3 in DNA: TGTGCCAGCAGTTTATGGTCGGAGGGGGTACAGCCCCAGCATTTT. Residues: CASSLWSEGVQPQHF.

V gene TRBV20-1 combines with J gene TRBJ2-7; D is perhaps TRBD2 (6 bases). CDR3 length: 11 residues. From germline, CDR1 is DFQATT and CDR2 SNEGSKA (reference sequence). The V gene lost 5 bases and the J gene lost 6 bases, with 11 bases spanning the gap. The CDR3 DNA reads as TGCAGTGCTGGCTGGGGAGGCGAGCAGTACTTC. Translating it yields CSAGWGGEQYF.

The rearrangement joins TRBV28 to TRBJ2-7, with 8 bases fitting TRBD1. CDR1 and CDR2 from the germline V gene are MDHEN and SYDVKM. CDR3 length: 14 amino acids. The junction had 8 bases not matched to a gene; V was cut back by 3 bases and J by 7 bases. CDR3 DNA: TGTGCCAGCAGTTTGACAGGGGCGCGGGTGGAGCAGTACTTC. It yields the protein CASSLTGARVEQYF.

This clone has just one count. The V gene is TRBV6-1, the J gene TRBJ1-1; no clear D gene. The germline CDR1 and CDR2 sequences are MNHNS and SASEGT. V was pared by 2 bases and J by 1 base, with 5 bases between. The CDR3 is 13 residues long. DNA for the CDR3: TGTGCCAGCAGTGAATGGGGGAACACTGAAGCTTTCTTT. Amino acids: CASSEWGNTEAFF.

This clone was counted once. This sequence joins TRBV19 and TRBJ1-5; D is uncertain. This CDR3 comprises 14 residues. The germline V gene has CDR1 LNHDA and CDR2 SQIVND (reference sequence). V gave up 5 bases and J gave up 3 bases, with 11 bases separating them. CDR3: CASSFAGFNQPQHF. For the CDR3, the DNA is TGTGCCAGTAGTTTCGCGGGATTCAATCAGCCCCAGCATTTT.

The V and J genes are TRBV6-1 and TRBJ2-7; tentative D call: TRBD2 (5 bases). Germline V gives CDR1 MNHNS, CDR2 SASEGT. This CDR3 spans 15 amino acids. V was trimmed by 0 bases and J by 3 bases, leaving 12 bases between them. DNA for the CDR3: TGTGCCAGCAGTGAAGCGAGGGAGCGCCGCTACGAGCAGTACTTC. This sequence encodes CASSEARERRYEQYF.

Written as DNA, the CDR3 is TGTGCCAGTAGTCTCACAGAGAACACTGAAGCTTTCTTT. Protein product: CASSLTENTEAFF. This sequence joins TRBV19 and TRBJ1-1; D is ambiguous. CDR1 and CDR2 from the germline V gene are LNHDA and SQIVND (reference sequence). The ends were cut back, 5 bases at V and 1 base at J, with 8 bases in the middle. This CDR3 has 13 residues.

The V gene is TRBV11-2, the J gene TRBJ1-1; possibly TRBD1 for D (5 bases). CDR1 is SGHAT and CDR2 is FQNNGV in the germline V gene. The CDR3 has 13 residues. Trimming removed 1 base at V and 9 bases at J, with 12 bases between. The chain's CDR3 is CASSLGGTLKAFF. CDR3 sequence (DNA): TGTGCCAGCAGCTTAGGGGGGACCTTGAAAGCTTTCTTT.

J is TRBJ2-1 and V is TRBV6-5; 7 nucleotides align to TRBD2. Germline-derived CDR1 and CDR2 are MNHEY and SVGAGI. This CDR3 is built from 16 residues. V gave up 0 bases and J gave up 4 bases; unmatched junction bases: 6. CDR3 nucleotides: TGTGCCAGCAGTTACTCGACGGGGACTACTTACAATGAGCAGTTCTTC. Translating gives CASSYSTGTTYNEQFF.

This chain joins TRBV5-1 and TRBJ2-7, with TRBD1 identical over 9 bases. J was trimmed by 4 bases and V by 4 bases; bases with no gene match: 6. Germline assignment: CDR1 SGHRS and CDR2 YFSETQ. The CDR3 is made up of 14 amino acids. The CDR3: CASSPGTGSYEQYF. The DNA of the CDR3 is TGCGCCAGCAGCCCCGGGACAGGGTCGTACGAGCAGTACTTC.

Here the CDR3 reads CASSLGQGRRDEQFF. CDR3 in DNA: TGCGCCAGCAGCTTGGGACAGGGGCGTAGGGATGAGCAGTTCTTC. This chain joins TRBV5-1 and TRBJ2-1; TRBD1 matches 8 bases. V shed 0 bases and J 8 bases; nucleotides not matched to a gene: 7. Germline lookup yields CDR1 SGHRS and CDR2 YFSETQ. The CDR3 covers 15 residues.

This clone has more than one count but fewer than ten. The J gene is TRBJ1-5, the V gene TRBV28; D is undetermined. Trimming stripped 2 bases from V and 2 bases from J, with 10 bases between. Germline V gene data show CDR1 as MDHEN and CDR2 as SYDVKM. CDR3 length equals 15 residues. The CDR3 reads CASSLGQDGNQPQHF. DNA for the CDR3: TGTGCCAGCAGTTTAGGGCAGGACGGCAATCAGCCCCAGCATTTT.

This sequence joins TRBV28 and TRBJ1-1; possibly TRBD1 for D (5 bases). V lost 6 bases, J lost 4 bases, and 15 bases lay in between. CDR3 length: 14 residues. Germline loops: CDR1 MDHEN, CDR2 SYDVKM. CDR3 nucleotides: TGTGCCAGCAGGGTGCTGGGGGGAGCCACTGAAGCTTTCTTT. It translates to CASRVLGGATEAFF. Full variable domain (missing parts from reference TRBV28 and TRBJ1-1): DVKVTQSSRYLVKRTGEKVFLECVQDMDHENMFWYRQDPGLGLRLIYFSYDVKMKEKGDIPEGYSVSREKKERFSLILESASTNQTSMYLCASRVLGGATEAFFGQGTRLTVV.

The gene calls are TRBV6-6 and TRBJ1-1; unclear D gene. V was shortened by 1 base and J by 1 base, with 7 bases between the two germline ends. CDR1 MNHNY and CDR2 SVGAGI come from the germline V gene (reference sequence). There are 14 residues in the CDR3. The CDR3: CASSYFTANTEAFF. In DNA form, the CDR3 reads TGTGCCAGCAGTTACTTCACAGCGAACACTGAAGCTTTCTTT.

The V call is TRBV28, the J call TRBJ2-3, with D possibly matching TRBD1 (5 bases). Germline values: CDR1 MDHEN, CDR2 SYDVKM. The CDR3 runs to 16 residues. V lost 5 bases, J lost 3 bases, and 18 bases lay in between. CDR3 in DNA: TGTGCCAGCAGTGTGGCAAAGGGGAAAGGGACAGATACGCAGTATTTT. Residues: CASSVAKGKGTDTQYF.

The CDR3 loop reads CASSFRDSYNEQFF. The CDR3 region has the DNA TGCGCCAGCAGCTTCCGGGATTCCTACAATGAGCAGTTCTTC. The rearrangement joins TRBV5-1 to TRBJ2-1; weak D call: TRBD2 (5 bases). The germline gives CDR1 SGHRS, CDR2 YFSETQ. The CDR3 loop spans 14 amino acids. The V end lost 2 bases, the J end lost 1 base, and 7 bases lay between the germline ends.

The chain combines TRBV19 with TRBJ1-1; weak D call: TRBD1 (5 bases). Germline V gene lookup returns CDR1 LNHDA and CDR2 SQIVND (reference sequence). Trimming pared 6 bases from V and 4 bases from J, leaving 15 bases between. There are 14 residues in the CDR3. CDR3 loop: CASSPRGWGTEAFF. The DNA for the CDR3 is TGTGCCAGTAGCCCCCGGGGGTGGGGCACTGAAGCTTTCTTT.

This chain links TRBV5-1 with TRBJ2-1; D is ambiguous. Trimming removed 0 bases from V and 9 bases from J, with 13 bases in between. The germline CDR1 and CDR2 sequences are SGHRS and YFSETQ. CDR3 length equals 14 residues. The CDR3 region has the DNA TGCGCCAGCAGCTTGGCCGGCTTGGACCCTGAGCAGTTCTTC. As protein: CASSLAGLDPEQFF.

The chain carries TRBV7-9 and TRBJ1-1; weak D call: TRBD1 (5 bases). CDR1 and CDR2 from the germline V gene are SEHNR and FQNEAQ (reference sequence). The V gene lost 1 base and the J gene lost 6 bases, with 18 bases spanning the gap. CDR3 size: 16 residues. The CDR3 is CASSLVLSQATAEAFF. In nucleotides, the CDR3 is TGTGCCAGCAGCTTAGTACTGTCACAGGCCACCGCTGAAGCTTTCTTT.

CDR3 in DNA: TGCGCCAGCAGCTTATTCGAAAGCGGGAGTAGGTTCCACGAGCAGTACTTC. This gives the protein CASSLFESGSRFHEQYF. The chain recombines TRBV5-1 with TRBJ2-7, with 8 bases lining up with TRBD2. The ends lost 2 bases at V and 5 bases at J; junction bases unmatched: 15. Germline lookup yields CDR1 SGHRS and CDR2 YFSETQ. CDR3 length: 17 amino acids.